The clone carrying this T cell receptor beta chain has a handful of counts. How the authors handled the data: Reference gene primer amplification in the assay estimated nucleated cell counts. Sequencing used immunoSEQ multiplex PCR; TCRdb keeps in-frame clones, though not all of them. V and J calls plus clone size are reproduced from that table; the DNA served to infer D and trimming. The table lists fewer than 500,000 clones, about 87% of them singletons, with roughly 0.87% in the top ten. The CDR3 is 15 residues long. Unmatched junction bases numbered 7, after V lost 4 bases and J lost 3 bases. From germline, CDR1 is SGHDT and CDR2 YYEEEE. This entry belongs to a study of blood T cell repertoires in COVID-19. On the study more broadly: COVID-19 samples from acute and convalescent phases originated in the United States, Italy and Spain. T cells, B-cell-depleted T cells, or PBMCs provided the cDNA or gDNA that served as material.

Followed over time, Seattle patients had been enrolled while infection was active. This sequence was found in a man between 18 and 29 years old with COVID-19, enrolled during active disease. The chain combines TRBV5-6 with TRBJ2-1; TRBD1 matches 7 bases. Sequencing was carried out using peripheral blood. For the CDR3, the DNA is TGTGCCAGCAGCATATCAGGGGGTTTCTACAATGAGCAGTTCTTC. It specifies CASSISGGFYNEQFF.